This T cell receptor (beta chain) was sequenced during a study of blood T cell repertoires in COVID-19. Background on the study: Samples of COVID-19 (acute and convalescent) were obtained from the United States, Italy and Spain.

Living in 20 to 30 US areas, the participants were between roughly 18 and 89 years of age. Categorization into cohorts depended on clinical history that participants reported. The CDR3 spans 13 residues. Deletions cut 4 bases from V and 7 bases from J, with 11 bases between. Germline values: CDR1 SGHTS, CDR2 YDEGEE. TCRdb's table, derived via immunoSEQ multiplex PCR, lists solely in-frame clones and lacks some. Of 290,000 or so clones detected, roughly 86% appear once; the ten largest clones hold under 3%. The clonotype originates from a woman aged 18-29 years who had recovered from COVID-19. Source material: PBMCs or T cells enriched from blood (not recorded which). The rearrangement links TRBV5-8 to TRBJ2-2; D is possibly TRBD1 (5 bases). The CDR3 DNA follows: TGTGCCAGCAGCCATGTAGGGGTCGGGGAGCTGTTTTTT. Protein: CASSHVGVGELFF. The entire variable domain, with the rest obtained from reference TRBV5-8 and TRBJ2-2, is as follows: EAGVTQSPTHLIKTRGQQATLRCSPISGHTSVYWYQQALGLGLQFLLWYDEGEERNRGNFPPRFSGRQFPNYSSELNVNALELEDSALYLCASSHVGVGELFFGEGSRLTVL.